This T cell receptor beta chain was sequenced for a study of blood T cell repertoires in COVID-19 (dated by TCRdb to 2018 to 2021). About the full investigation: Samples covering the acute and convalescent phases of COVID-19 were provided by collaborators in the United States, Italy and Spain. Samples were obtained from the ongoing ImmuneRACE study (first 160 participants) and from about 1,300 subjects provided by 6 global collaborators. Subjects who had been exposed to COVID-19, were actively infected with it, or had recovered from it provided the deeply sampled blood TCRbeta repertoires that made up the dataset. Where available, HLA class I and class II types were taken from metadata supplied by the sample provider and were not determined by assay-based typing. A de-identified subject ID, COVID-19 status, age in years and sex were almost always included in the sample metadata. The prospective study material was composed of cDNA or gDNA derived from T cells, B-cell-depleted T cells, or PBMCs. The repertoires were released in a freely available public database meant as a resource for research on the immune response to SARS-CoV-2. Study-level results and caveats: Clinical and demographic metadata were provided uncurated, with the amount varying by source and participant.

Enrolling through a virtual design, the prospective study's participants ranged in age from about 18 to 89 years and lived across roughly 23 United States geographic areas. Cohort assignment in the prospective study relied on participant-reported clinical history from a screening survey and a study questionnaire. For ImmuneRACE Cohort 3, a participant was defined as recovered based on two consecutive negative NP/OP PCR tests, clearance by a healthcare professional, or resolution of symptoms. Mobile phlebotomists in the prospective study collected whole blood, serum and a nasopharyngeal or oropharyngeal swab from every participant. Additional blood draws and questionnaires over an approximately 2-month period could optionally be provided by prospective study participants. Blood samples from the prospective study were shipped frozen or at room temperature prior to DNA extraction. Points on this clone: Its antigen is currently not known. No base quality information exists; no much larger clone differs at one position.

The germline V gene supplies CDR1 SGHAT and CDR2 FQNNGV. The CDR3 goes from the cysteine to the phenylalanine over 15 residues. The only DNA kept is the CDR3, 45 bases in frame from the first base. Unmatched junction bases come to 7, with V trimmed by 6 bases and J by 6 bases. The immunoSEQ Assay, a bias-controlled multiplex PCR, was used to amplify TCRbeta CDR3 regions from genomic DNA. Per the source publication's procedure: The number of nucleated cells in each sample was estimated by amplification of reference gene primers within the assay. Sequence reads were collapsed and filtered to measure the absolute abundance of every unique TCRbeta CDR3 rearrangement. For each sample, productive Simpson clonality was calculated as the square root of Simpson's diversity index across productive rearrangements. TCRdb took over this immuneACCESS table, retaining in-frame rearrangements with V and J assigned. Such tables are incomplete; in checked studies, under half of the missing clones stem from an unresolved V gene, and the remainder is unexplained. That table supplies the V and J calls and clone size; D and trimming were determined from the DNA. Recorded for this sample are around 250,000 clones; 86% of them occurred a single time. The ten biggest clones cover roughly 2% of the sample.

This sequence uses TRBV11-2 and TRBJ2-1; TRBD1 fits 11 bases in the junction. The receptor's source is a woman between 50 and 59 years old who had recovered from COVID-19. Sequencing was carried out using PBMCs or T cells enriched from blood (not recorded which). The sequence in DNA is TGTGCCAGCAGAGCCGGGACAGGGGGATCCAATGAGCAGTTCTTC. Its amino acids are CASRAGTGGSNEQFF.